This TCR beta chain was captured by sequencing in a study of cytotoxic CD8 clonotypes in ibrutinib-treated CLL. Looking at the study overall: For this cohort, patients were 10 to 11 relapsed/refractory and some 15 treatment-naive, while 17 were IGHV unmutated. Each sample contained, on average, roughly 280,000 productive templates and 94,000 or so productive rearrangements. Study-level findings and limits: Public clonotypes, rarely seen, contracted or held steady on treatment. Before falling back toward baseline at progression, clonality had risen at the time of ibrutinib response.

On this clone: What it binds is not known.

The CDR3 is 15 amino acids. The ends were cut back, 2 bases at V and 14 bases at J, with 19 bases in the middle. CDR1 is MNHEY and CDR2 is SVGAGI in the germline V gene. Profiled with immunoSEQ multiplex PCR; TCRdb holds only in-frame clones, not every one. The sample lists about 130,000 clones, around four fifths seen once, with roughly 3.5% in the top ten. The chain has TRBV6-5 and TRBJ1-6; possible D gene TRBD1, 5 bases. Material: PBMCs, obtained after 24 months of ibrutinib treatment. This TCR was recovered from a human donor with chronic lymphocytic leukemia. CDR3 in amino acids: CASSYGRGQGEALHF. The CDR3 DNA reads TGTGCCAGCAGTTACGGTCGTGGGCAGGGTGAGGCCCTCCACTTT.